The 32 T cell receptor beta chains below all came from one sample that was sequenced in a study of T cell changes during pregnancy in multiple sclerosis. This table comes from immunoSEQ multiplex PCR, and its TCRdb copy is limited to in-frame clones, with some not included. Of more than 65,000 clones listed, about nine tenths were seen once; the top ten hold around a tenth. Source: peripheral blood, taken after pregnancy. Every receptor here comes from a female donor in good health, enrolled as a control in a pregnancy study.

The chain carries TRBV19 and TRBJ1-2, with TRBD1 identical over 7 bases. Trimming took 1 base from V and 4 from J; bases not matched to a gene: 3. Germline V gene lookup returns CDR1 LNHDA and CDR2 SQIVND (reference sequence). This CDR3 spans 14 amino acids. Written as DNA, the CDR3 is TGTGCCAGTAGTATAGGACGGACAGGCTATGGCTACACCTTC. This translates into CASSIGRTGYGYTF.

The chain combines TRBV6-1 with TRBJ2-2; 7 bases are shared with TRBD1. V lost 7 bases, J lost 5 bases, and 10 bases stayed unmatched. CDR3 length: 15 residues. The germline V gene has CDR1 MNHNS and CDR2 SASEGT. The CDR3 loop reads CASTRTGLETGELFF. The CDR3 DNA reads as TGTGCCAGCACCCGGACAGGCCTAGAGACCGGGGAGCTGTTTTTT.

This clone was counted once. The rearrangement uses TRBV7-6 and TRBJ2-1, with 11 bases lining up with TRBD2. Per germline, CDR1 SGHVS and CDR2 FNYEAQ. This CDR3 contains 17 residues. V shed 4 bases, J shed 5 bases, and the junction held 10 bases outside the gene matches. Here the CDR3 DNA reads TGTGCCAGCAGCTCCCGACTAGCGGGGCCCGGGGACAATGAGCAGTTCTTC. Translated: CASSSRLAGPGDNEQFF.

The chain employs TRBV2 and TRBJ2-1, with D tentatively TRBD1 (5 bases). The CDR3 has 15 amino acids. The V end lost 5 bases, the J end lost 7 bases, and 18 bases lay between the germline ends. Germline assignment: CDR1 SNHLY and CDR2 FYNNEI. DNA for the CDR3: TGTGCCAGCAGTCGGCAGGGAACCCCCGGGAATGAGCAGTTCTTC. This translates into CASSRQGTPGNEQFF.

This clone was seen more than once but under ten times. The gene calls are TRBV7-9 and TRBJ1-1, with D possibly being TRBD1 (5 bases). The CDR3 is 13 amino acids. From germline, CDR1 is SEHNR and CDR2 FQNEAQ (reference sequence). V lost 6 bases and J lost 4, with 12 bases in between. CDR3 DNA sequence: TGTGCCAGCAGATACGACAGTACCACTGAAGCTTTCTTT. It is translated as CASRYDSTTEAFF. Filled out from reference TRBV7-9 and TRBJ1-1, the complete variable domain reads DTGVSQNPRHKITKRGQNVTFRCDPISEHNRLYWYRQTLGQGPEFLTYFQNEAQLEKSRLLSDRFSAERPKGSFSTLEIQRTEQGDSAMYLCASRYDSTTEAFFGQGTRLTVV.

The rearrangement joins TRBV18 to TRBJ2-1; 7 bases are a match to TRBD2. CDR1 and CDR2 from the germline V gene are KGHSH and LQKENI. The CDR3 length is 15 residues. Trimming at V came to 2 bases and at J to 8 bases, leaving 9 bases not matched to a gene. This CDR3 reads CASSPAGLGIYEQFF. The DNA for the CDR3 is TGTGCCAGCTCACCAGCCGGACTAGGAATTTATGAGCAGTTCTTC.

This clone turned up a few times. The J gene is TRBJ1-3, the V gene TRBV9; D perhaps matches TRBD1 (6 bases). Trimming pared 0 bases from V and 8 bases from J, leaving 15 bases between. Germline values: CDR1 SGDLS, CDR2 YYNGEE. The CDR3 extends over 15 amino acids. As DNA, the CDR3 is TGTGCCAGCAGCGTAGTCCCGGGACATGGGCACACCATATATTTT. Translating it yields CASSVVPGHGHTIYF. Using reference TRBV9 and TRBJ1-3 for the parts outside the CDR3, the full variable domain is DSGVTQTPKHLITATGQRVTLRCSPRSGDLSVYWYQQSLDQGLQFLIQYYNGEERAKGNILERFSAQQFPDLHSELNLSSLELGDSALYFCASSVVPGHGHTIYFGEGSWLTVV.

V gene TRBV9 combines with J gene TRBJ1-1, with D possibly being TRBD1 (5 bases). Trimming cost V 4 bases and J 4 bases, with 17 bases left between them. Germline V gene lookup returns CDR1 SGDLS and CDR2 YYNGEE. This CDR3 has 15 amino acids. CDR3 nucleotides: TGTGCCAGCAGCCCGAGGGAGGGACCGAGCACTGAAGCTTTCTTT. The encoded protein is CASSPREGPSTEAFF.

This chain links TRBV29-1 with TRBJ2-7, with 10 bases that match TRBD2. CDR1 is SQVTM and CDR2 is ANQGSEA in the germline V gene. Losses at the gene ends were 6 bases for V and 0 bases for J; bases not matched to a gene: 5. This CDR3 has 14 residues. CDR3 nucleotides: TGCAGCGTCCTCAGCGGGAGGGTCTCCTACGAGCAGTACTTC. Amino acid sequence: CSVLSGRVSYEQYF.

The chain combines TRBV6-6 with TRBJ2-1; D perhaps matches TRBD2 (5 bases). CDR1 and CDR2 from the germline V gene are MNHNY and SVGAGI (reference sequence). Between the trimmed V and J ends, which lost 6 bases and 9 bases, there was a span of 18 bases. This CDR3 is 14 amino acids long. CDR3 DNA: TGTGCCAGCAGGTCCCGTAGCGATCTTGCTGAGCAGTTCTTC. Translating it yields CASRSRSDLAEQFF.

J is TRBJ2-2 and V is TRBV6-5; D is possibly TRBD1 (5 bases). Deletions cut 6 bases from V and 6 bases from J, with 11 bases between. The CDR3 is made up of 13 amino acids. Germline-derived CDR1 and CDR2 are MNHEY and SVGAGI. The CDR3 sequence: CASRSRVSGELFF. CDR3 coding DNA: TGTGCCAGCAGGTCCAGGGTGTCCGGGGAGCTGTTTTTT.

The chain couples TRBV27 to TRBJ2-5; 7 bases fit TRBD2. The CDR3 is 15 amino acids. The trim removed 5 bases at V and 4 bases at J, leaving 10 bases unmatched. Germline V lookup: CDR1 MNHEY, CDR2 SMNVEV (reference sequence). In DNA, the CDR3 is TGTGCCAGCAGTCCCCCAGGTGGGAGGGGAGAGACCCAGTACTTC. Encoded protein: CASSPPGGRGETQYF.

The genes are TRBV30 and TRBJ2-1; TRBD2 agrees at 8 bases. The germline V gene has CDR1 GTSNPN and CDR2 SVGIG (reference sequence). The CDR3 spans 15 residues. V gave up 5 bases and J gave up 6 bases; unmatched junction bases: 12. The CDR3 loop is CAWGKGLGRSNEQFF. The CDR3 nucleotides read TGTGCCTGGGGTAAGGGACTAGGACGATCCAATGAGCAGTTCTTC.

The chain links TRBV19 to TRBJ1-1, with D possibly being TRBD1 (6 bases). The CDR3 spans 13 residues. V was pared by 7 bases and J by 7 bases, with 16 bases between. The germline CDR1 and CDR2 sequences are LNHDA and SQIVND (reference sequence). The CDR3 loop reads CASTLTGMSEAFF. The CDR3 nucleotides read TGTGCCAGTACCCTGACAGGCATGAGTGAAGCTTTCTTT. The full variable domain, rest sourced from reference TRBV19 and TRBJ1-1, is DGGITQSPKYLFRKEGQNVTLSCEQNLNHDAMYWYRQDPGQGLRLIYYSQIVNDFQKGDIAEGYSVSREKKESFPLTVTSAQKNPTAFYLCASTLTGMSEAFFGQGTRLTVV.

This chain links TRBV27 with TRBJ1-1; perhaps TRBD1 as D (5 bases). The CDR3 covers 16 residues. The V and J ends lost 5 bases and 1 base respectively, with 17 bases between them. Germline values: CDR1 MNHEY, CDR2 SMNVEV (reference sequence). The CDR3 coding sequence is TGTGCCAGCAGTCCCGGCTTCCGGGGGGGGAACACTGAAGCTTTCTTT. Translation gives CASSPGFRGGNTEAFF.

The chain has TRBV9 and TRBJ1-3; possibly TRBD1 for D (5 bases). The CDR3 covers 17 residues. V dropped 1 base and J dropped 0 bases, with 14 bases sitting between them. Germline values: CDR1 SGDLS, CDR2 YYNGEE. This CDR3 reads CASSVSLGAGSGNTIYF. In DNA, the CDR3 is TGTGCCAGCAGCGTAAGTTTAGGGGCCGGCTCTGGAAACACCATATATTTT.

CDR3 protein: CASSLGGTGELFF. CDR3 bases: TGTGCCAGCAGCTTGGGGGGCACCGGGGAGCTGTTTTTT. J is TRBJ2-2 and V is TRBV13, with a weak D call TRBD2 (6 bases). The germline CDR1 and CDR2 sequences are PRHDT and FYEKMQ (reference sequence). V was shortened by 3 bases and J by 4 bases, with 6 bases between the two germline ends. The CDR3 runs to 13 residues.

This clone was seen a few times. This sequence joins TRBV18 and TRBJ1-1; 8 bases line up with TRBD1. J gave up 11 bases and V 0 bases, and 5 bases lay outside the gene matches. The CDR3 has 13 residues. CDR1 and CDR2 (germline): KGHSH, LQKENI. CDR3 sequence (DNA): TGTGCCAGCTCACCACCGACAGGGGTTGGGGCTTTCTTT. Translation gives CASSPPTGVGAFF. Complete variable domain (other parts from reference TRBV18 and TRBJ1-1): NAGVMQNPRHLVRRRGQEARLRCSPMKGHSHVYWYRQLPEEGLKFMVYLQKENIIDESGMPKERFSAEFPKEGPSILRIQQVVRGDSAAYFCASSPPTGVGAFFGQGTRLTVV.

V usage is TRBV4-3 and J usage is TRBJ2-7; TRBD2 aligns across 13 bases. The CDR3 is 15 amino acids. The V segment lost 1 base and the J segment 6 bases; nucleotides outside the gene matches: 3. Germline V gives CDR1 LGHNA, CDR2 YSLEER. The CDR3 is CASSQGLAGGTEQYF. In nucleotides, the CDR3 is TGCGCCAGCAGCCAAGGACTAGCGGGGGGTACCGAGCAGTACTTC.

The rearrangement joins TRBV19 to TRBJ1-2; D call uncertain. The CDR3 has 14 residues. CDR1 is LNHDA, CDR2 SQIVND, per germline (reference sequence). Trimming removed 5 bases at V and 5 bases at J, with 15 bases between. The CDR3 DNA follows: TGTGCCAGTAGTCCACCAGTCCCGGGGTATGGCTACACCTTC. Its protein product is CASSPPVPGYGYTF.

CDR3 loop: CAWSDGQVMNEKLFF. The CDR3 region has the DNA TGTGCCTGGAGTGATGGACAGGTCATGAATGAAAAACTGTTTTTT. This sequence joins TRBV30 and TRBJ1-4, with 7 bases that match TRBD1. This CDR3 has 15 residues. Germline-derived CDR1 and CDR2 are GTSNPN and SVGIG (reference sequence). V lost 1 base and J lost 5; bases outside the gene matches: 7.

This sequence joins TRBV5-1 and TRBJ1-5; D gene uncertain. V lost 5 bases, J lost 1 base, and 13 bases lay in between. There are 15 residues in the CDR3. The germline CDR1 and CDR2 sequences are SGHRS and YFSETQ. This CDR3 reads CASRRQPESNQPQHF. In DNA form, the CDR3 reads TGCGCCAGCAGGCGGCAGCCCGAAAGCAATCAGCCCCAGCATTTT.

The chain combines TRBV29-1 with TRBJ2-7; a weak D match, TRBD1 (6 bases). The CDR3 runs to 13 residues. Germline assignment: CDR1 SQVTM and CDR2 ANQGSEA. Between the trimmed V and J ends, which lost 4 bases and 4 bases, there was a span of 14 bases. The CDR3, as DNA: TGCAGCGTTGGAGGGGGAATTATTTACGAGCAGTACTTC. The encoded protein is CSVGGGIIYEQYF.

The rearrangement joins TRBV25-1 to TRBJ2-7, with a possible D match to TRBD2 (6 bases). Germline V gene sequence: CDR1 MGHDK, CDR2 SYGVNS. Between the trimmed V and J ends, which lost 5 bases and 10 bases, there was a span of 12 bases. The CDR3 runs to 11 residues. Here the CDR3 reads CASSSPRGQYF. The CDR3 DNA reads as TGTGCCAGCAGTTCGCCGCGGGGTCAGTACTTC.

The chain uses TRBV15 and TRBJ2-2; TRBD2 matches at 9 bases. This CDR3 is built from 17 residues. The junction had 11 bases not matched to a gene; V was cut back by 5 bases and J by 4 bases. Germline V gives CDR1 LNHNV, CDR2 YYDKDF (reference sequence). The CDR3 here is CATSGVAGVYGTGELFF. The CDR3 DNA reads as TGTGCCACCAGCGGAGTAGCGGGAGTATACGGCACCGGGGAGCTGTTTTTT.

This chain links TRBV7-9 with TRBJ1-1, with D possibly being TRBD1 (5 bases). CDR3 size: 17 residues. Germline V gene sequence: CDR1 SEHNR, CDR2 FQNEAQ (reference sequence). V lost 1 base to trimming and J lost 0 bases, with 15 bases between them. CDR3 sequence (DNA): TGTGCCAGCAGCTTAGTTATTCCCGCAGGGCTGAACACTGAAGCTTTCTTT. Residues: CASSLVIPAGLNTEAFF.

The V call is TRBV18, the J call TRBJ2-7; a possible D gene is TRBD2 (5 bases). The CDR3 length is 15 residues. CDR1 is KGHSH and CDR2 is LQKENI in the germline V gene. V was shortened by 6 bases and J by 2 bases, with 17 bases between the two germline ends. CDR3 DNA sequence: TGTGCCAGCTCTCTCAATGAGGGCTTCACCTACGAGCAGTACTTC. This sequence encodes CASSLNEGFTYEQYF. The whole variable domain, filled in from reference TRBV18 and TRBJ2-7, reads NAGVMQNPRHLVRRRGQEARLRCSPMKGHSHVYWYRQLPEEGLKFMVYLQKENIIDESGMPKERFSAEFPKEGPSILRIQQVVRGDSAAYFCASSLNEGFTYEQYFGPGTRLTVT.

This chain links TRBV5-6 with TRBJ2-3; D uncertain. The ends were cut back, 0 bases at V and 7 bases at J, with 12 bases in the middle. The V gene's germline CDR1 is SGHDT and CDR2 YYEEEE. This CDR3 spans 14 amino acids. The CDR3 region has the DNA TGTGCCAGCAGCTTGGGGGCAGCACAAAATACGCAGTATTTT. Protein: CASSLGAAQNTQYF.

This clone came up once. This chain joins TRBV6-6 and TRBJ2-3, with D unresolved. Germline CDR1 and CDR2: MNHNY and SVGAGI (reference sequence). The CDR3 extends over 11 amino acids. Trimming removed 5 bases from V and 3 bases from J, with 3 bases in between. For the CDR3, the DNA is TGTGCCAGCAGTCAAACAGATACGCAGTATTTT. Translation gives CASSQTDTQYF.

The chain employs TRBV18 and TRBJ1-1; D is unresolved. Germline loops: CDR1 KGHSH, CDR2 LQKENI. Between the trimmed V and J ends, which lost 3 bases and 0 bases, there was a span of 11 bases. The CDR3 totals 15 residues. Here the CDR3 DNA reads TGTGCCAGCTCACCCGAACGGGTTATGAACACTGAAGCTTTCTTT. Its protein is CASSPERVMNTEAFF.

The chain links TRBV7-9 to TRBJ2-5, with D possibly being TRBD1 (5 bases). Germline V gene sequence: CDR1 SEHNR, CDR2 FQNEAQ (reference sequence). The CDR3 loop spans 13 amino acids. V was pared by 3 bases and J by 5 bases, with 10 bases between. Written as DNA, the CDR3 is TGTGCCAGCAGCTTCCAGGGTCGCGAGACCCAGTACTTC. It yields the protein CASSFQGRETQYF.

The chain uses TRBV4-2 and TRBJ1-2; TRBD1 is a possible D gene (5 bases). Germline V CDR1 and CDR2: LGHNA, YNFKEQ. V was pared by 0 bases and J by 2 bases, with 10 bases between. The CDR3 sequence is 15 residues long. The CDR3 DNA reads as TGTGCCAGCAGCCAAGATTACAGGCAGAACTATGGCTACACCTTC. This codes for CASSQDYRQNYGYTF.